This T cell receptor (beta chain) comes out of a study of T cell responses to AZD1222 COVID-19 vaccine listed by TCRdb under 2021. For the wider study: AZD1222 recipients with second doses at about 4 weeks or about 12 weeks were pooled, because spike-specific TCR depth and breadth did not differ between schedules. TCR sequencing was performed for about 250 trial participants, of whom about 200 were given two doses of AZD1222 and some 26 were given two doses of MenACWY control vaccine. Enrollment into the trials was organized by age into subgroups of 18-55, 56-69 and 70-plus years, and those subgroups contained 148, 28 and 57 TCR-sequenced participants, respectively.

Summary of the overall study and its limitations: After two AZD1222 doses, spike-specific TCR breadth and depth were significantly higher than at day 0 and than in MenACWY recipients. The whole spike protein was spanned by vaccine-associated CD4 TCRs, and dominant responses were seen in regions 160-218 and 743-854. No day 14 peak-response samples were available, so repertoires were characterized only after the peak T cell response. Nearly half of unique spike-specific TCRs reportedly recognized epitopes outside regions mutated in the B.1.351 and B.1.1.7 variants. In the small 56-69-year group, the increase in depth fell short of significance, most likely because of low power. Most participants were white British and females outnumbered males, and the authors suggested that clonal diversity may have been underestimated. Conclusions about previously exposed vaccinees are limited because only six or seven AZD1222 recipients were SARS-CoV-2 seropositive at baseline.

Trimming at the junction amounts to 3 bases on V and 4 bases on J, and the germline ends lie 4 bases apart. Reading the germline V gene gives CDR1 MDHEN and CDR2 SYDVKM. The CDR3, from cysteine to phenylalanine, totals 11 residues. Solely the CDR3 DNA is kept, with 33 bases framed from the first base. The CDR3 regions of human TCRbeta chains were subjected to immunosequencing. In the paper's pipeline: TCRs in the repertoires were compared against a reference library of SARS-CoV-2-specific TCRs that had been generated with the MIRA antigen-specificity platform. Breadth was defined as the fraction of unique TCRs that were SARS-CoV-2-associated. Depth was defined as the fraction of total T cells that were SARS-CoV-2-associated. Using the MIRA data, each spike-specific TCR was assigned both to the spike region to which the TCR was reactive and to a CD4 or CD8 class. Log10-transformed breadth and depth values were compared by one-way ANOVA with Sidak's multiple comparisons tests. Entries here come from immuneACCESS through TCRdb and include only in-frame sequences with V and J called. Some clones fail to appear in such tables; in the studies checked, an unresolved V gene covers under half of the shortfall, and the cause of the remainder is unknown. That table is the source of V, J and clone size, and D and trimming were worked out from the DNA. This sample gives approximately 100,000 clones in total; 92% of them show up just once. The ten top clones hold approximately 1.2% of the sample.

What the time point label conveys for this sample: baseline before first vaccination. Samples from vaccinated people were obtained from the UK trials COV001 and COV002, which included a single-blind randomized controlled phase 2/3 trial of AZD1222 (ChAdOx1 nCoV-19) in healthy adults. For TCRbeta chain sequencing, PBMC samples were collected from trial participants at day 0 and at day 28 after the second dose. A note on this clone: The antigen it binds to is not known. Base qualities were left out, and no much larger clone turns up one base away.

Rearrangement joined TRBV28 to TRBJ2-7, with the D gene not clear enough to name. The sequenced sample was peripheral blood, obtained on day 0 of AZD1222 vaccination. The TCR was taken from an adult in good health. CDR3 region: CASSFGYEQYF. At the DNA level, the sequence is TGTGCCAGCAGTTTTGGGTACGAGCAGTACTTC. The full variable domain, completed from the reference TRBV28 and TRBJ2-7 proteins outside the CDR3, reads DVKVTQSSRYLVKRTGEKVFLECVQDMDHENMFWYRQDPGLGLRLIYFSYDVKMKEKGDIPEGYSVSREKKERFSLILESASTNQTSMYLCASSFGYEQYFGPGTRLTVT.